The 2 T cell receptor beta chains listed next were all sequenced from one sample in a study of radiation and T cells in renal cell carcinoma. The time point denotes: blood 4 weeks post-SBRT, at nephrectomy. Treatment denoted: 15 Gy SBRT to primary tumor, nephrectomy 4 weeks later. Some clones are missing from TCRdb's copy, which holds only in-frame ones; the method was immunoSEQ multiplex PCR. Altogether approximately 150,000 clones are present, 75% to 90% being singletons, with the ten largest covering under 20%. Here the sequenced sample was blood, taken from a patient whose treatment included radiotherapy and nephrectomy. These receptors were obtained from a woman in her 50s with renal cell carcinoma.

The chain couples TRBV2 to TRBJ2-1; 9 bases agree with TRBD2. Per germline, CDR1 SNHLY and CDR2 FYNNEI. The V gene end was trimmed by 4 bases and the J gene end by 10 bases; junction bases not matched to a gene: 11. The CDR3 contains 15 residues. This chain's CDR3 is CASSGQTSGGDEQFF. In nucleotides, the CDR3 is TGTGCCAGCAGTGGACAGACTAGCGGAGGGGACGAGCAGTTCTTC.

The V and J genes are TRBV4-3 and TRBJ1-6; 9 nucleotides line up with TRBD1. The CDR3 contains 17 residues. The germline CDR1 and CDR2 sequences are LGHNA and YSLEER. V was clipped by 1 base and J by 7 bases; unmatched bases: 8. The CDR3 sequence is CASSQASGQGGNSPLHF. The CDR3 DNA follows: TGCGCCAGCAGCCAAGCCTCGGGACAGGGAGGGAATTCACCCCTCCACTTT.